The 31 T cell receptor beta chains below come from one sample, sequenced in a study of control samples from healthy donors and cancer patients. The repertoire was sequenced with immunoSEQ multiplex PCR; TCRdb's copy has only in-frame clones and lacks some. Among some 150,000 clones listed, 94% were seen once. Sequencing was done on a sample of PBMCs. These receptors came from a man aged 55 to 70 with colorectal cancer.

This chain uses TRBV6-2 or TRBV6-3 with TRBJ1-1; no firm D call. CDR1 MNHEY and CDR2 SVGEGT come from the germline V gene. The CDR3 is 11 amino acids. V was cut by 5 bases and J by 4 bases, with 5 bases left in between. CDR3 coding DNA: TGTGCCAGCAGTCTGGGCACTGAAGCTTTCTTT. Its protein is CASSLGTEAFF.

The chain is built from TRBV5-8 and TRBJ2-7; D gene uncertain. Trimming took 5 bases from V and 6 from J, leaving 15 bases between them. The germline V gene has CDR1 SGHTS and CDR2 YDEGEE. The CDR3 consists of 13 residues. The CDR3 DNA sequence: TGTGCCAGCAGTAAATTTCGGGTGAGCGAGCAGTACTTC. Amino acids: CASSKFRVSEQYF.

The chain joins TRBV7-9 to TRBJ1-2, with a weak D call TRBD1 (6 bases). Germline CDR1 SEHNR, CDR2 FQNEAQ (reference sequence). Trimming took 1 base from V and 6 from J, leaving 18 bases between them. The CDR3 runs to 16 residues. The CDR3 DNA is TGTGCCAGCAGCTTAGAGTGGGTATTGGGGGGCGATGGCTACACCTTC. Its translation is CASSLEWVLGGDGYTF.

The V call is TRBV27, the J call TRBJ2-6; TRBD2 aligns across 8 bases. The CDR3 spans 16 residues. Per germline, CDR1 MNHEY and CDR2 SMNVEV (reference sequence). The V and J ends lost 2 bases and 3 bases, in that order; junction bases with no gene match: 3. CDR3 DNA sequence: TGTGCCAGCAGTTTAAAAGCGGGGGATGGGGCCAACGTCCTGACTTTC. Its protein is CASSLKAGDGANVLTF.

Here the CDR3 reads CASSKVRTGAVGYEQYF. CDR3 in DNA: TGTGCCAGCAGCAAAGTAAGGACAGGGGCAGTTGGCTACGAGCAGTACTTC. This rearrangement joins TRBV21-1 to TRBJ2-7; TRBD1 is the table's D call, not checked against the DNA. TRBV21-1 is given as a pseudogene. CDR3 length: 17 amino acids.

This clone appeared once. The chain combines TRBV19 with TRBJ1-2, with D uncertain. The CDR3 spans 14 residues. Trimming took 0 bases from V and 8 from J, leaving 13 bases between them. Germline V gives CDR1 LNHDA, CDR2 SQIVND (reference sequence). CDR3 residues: CASSIDPAMRGYTF. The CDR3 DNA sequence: TGTGCCAGTAGTATAGATCCAGCCATGAGGGGCTACACCTTC.

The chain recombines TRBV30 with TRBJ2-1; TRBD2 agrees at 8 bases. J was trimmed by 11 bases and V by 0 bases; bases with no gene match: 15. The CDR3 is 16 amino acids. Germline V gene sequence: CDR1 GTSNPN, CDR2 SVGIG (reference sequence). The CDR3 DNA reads TGTGCCTGGAGTGTACGTCGGGATAGCGGGGTAGATAAGCAGTTCTTC. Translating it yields CAWSVRRDSGVDKQFF.

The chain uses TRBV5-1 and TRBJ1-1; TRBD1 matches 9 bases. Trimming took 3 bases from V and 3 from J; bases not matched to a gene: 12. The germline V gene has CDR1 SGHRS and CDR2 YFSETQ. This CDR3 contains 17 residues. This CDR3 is CASSSQPGQGWDTEAFF. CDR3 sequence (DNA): TGCGCCAGCAGCTCACAACCGGGACAGGGATGGGACACTGAAGCTTTCTTT.

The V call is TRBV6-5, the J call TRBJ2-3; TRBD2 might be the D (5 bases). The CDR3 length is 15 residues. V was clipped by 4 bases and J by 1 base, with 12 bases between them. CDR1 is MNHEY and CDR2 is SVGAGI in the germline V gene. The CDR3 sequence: CASSFREPRTDTQYF. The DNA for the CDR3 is TGTGCCAGCAGTTTTAGGGAGCCACGCACAGATACGCAGTATTTT.

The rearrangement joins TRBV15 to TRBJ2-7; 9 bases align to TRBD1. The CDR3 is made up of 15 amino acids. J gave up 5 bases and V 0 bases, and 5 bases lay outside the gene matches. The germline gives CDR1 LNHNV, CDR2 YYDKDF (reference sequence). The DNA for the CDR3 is TGTGCCACCAGCAGAGATCCCACAGGGGGCGACGAGCAGTACTTC. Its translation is CATSRDPTGGDEQYF.

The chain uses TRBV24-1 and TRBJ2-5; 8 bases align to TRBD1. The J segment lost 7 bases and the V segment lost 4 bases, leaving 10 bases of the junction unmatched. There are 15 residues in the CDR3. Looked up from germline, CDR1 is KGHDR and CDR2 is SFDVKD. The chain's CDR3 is CATSDTGQAEGTQYF. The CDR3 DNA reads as TGTGCCACCAGTGACACGGGACAGGCCGAGGGGACCCAGTACTTC.

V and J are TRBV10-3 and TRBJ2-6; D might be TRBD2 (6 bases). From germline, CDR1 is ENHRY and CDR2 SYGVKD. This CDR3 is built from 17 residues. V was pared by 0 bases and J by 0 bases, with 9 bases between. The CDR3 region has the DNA TGTGCCATCAGTGAGTCGGGGGGAGGCTCTGGGGCCAACGTCCTGACTTTC. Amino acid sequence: CAISESGGGSGANVLTF.

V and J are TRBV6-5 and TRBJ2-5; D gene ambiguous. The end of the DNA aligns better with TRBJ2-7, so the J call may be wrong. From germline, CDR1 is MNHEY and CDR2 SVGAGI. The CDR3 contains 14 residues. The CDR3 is CASMGTDVFYEQYF. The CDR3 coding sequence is TGTGCCAGCATGGGAACAGACGTTTTCTACGAGCAGTACTTC.

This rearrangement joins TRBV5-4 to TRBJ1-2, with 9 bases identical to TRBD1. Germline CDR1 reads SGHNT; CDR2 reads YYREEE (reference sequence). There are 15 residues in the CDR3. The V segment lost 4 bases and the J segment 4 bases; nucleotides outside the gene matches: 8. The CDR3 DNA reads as TGTGCCAGCAGCACCACAGGGGGCGCAACCTATGGCTACACCTTC. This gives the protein CASSTTGGATYGYTF.

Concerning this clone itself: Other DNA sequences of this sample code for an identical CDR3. This chain's CDR3 is CASSYSRGLYGYTF. In DNA, the CDR3 is TGTGCCAGCAGTTACTCGAGGGGACTCTATGGCTACACCTTC. The chain combines TRBV6-5 with TRBJ1-2; D may be TRBD1 (5 bases). The germline V and J ends were trimmed by 0 bases and 4 bases, with 9 bases remaining between them. This CDR3 is built from 14 residues. The germline V gene has CDR1 MNHEY and CDR2 SVGAGI.

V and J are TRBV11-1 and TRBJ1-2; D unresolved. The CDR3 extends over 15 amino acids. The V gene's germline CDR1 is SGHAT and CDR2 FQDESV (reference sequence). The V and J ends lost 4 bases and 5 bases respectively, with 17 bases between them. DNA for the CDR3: TGTGCCAGCAGCTCTGACATCCTCGGTGGTTATGGCTACACCTTC. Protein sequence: CASSSDILGGYGYTF.

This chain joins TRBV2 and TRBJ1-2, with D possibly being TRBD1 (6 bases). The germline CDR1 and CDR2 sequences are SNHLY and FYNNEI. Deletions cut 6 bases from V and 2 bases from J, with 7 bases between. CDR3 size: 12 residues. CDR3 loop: CASSDRNYGYTF. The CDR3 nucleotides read TGTGCCAGCAGCGACAGGAACTATGGCTACACCTTC.

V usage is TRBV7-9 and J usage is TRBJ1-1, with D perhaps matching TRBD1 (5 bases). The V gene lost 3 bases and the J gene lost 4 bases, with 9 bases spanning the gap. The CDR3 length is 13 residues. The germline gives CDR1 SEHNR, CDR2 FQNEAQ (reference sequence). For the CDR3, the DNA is TGTGCCAGCAGCTTTCCACAGGCCACTGAAGCTTTCTTT. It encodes CASSFPQATEAFF.

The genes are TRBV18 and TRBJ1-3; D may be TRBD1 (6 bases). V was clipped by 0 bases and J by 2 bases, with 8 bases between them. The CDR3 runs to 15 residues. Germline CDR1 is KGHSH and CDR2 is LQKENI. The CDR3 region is CASSPPGAPGNTIYF. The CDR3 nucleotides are TGTGCCAGCTCACCACCGGGGGCGCCTGGAAACACCATATATTTT.

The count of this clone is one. This chain's CDR3 is CASSGGTGIFNYGYTF. The CDR3 nucleotides are TGTGCCAGCAGCGGCGGGACAGGGATTTTTAACTATGGCTACACCTTC. The rearrangement links TRBV5-6 to TRBJ1-2, with TRBD1 identical over 9 bases. The V gene's germline CDR1 is SGHDT and CDR2 YYEEEE. CDR3 length equals 16 residues. With V trimmed by 4 bases and J by 1 base, 8 bases remained unmatched.

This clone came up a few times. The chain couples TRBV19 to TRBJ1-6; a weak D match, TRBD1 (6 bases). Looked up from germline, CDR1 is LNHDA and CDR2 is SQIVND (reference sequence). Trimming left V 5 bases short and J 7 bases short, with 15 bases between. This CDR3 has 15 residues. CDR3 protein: CASSGEGGSNSPLHF. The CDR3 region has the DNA TGTGCCAGTAGTGGCGAAGGGGGATCGAATTCACCCCTCCACTTT.

In DNA form, the CDR3 reads TGTGCCAGCAGCGCTAGGGCCGGGACGATCTCCTACGAGCAGTACTTC. Protein: CASSARAGTISYEQYF. V is TRBV6-2 or TRBV6-3 and J is TRBJ2-7; TRBD1 or TRBD2 may be the D gene (5 bases each). The CDR3 spans 16 residues. The germline gives CDR1 MNHEY, CDR2 SVGEGT. The V end was cut by 6 bases, the J end by 0 bases, with 18 bases between.

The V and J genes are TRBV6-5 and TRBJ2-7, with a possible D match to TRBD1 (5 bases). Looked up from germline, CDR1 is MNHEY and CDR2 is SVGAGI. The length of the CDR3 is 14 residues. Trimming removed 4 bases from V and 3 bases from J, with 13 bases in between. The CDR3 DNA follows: TGTGCCAGCAGTTTGGTAGGGGCGAGCTACGAGCAGTACTTC. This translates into CASSLVGASYEQYF.

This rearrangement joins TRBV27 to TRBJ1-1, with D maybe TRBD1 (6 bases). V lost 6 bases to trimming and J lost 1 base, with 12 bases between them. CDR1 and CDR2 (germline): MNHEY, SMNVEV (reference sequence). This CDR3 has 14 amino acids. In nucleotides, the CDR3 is TGTGCCAGCAGCCGGACAGCTTGGAACACTGAAGCTTTCTTT. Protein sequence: CASSRTAWNTEAFF.

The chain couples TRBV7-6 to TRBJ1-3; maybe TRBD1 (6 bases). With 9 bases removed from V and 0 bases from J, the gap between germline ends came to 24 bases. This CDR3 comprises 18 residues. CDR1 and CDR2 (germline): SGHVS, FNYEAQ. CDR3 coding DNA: TGTGCCAGAGAGAGGGGGAATAGCCCCCCAATCTCTGGAAACACCATATATTTT. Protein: CARERGNSPPISGNTIYF. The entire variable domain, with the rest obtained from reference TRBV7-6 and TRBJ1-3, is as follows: GAGVSQSPRYKVTKRGQDVALRCDPISGHVSLYWYRQALGQGPEFLTYFNYEAQQDKSGLPNDRFSAERPEGSISTLTIQRTEQRDSAMYRCARERGNSPPISGNTIYFGEGSWLTVV.

The CDR3 coding sequence is TGCGCCAGCAGCCAAGTCGACCCTTGGGGGTTGCCGGCCGAGCAGTACTTC. Protein sequence: CASSQVDPWGLPAEQYF. The chain recombines TRBV4-3 with TRBJ2-7, with D possibly being TRBD1 or TRBD2 (5 bases each). The CDR3 covers 17 residues. V lost 1 base to trimming and J lost 6 bases, with 22 bases between them. Germline CDR1 LGHNA, CDR2 YSLEER.

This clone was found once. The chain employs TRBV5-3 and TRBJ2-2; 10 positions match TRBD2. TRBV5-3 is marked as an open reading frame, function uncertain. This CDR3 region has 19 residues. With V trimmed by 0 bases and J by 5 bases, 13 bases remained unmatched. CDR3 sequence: CARSLVSGGPQTSTGELFF. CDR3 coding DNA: TGTGCCAGAAGCTTGGTTAGCGGGGGGCCTCAAACGTCAACCGGGGAGCTGTTTTTT.

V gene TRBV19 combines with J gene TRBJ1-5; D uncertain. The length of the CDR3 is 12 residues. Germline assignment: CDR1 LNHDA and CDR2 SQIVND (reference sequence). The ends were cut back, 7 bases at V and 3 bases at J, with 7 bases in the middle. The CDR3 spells CASKTVNQPQHF. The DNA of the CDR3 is TGTGCCAGTAAAACAGTCAATCAGCCCCAGCATTTT.

CDR3 in DNA: TGTGCCAGCAGCCCCGGGGATGGGGCCAACGTCCTGACTTTC. Amino acid sequence: CASSPGDGANVLTF. The chain has TRBV3-1 (or the pseudogene TRBV3-2) and TRBJ2-6; D is possibly TRBD2 (5 bases). Trimming took 4 bases from V and 3 from J, leaving 7 bases between them. In germline, CDR1 is LGHDT, CDR2 YNNKEL (reference sequence). CDR3 size: 14 residues.

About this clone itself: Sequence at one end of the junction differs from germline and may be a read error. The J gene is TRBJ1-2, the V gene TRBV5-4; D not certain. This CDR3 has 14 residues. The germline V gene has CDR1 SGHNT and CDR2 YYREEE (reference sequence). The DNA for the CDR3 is TGTGCCAGCAAATCCCCCCCTTGGCTATATGGCCACACCTTC. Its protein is CASKSPPWLYGHTF. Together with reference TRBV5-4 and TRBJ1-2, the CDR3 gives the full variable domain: ETGVTQSPTHLIKTRGQQVTLRCSSQSGHNTVSWYQQALGQGPQFIFQYYREEENGRGNFPPRFSGLQFPNYSSELNVNALELDDSALYLCASKSPPWLYGHTFGSGTRLTVV.

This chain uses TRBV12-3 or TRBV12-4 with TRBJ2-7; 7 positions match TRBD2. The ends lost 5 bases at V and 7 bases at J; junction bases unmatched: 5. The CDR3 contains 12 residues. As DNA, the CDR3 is TGTGCCAGCAGTCAAACCGGGAGGGAGCAGTACTTC. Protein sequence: CASSQTGREQYF.